The next 19 T cell receptor beta chains were all read from a single sample in a study of blood T cell repertoires in COVID-19. Assay used: immunoSEQ multiplex PCR; TCRdb lists only in-frame clones, some missing. This table holds 350,000 to 500,000 clones, approximately 90% found once. The sequenced sample consisted of peripheral blood. These receptors originate from a young man with COVID-19, enrolled during active disease.

This clone was counted only a few times. The rearrangement joins TRBV29-1 to TRBJ2-2; D uncertain. CDR1 and CDR2 (germline): SQVTM, ANQGSEA. V lost 3 bases to trimming and J lost 2 bases, with 7 bases between them. The CDR3 runs to 13 residues. The CDR3 region is CSVDSGNTGELFF. The CDR3 bases are TGCAGCGTTGATTCCGGTAACACCGGGGAGCTGTTTTTT.

The chain recombines TRBV5-5 with TRBJ2-3, with 8 nucleotides matching TRBD2. The CDR3 is 14 residues long. Germline lookup yields CDR1 SGHKS and CDR2 YYEKEE (reference sequence). The J segment lost 5 bases and the V segment lost 1 base, leaving 3 bases of the junction unmatched. Written as DNA, the CDR3 is TGTGCCAGCAGCTTGCCCGGGGGGGAAGATACGCAGTATTTT. Protein product: CASSLPGGEDTQYF.

The chain is built from TRBV2 and TRBJ1-5; 7 nucleotides align to TRBD1. In germline, CDR1 is SNHLY, CDR2 FYNNEI. The junction had 8 bases not matched to a gene; V was cut back by 6 bases and J by 6 bases. This CDR3 has 14 residues. CDR3 DNA: TGTGCCAGCAGGGGACAGCCGTACAGTCAGCCCCAGCATTTT. Translation gives CASRGQPYSQPQHF. The whole variable domain, remainder taken from reference TRBV2 and TRBJ1-5, is EPEVTQTPSHQVTQMGQEVILRCVPISNHLYFYWYRQILGQKVEFLVSFYNNEISEKSEIFDDQFSVERPDGSNFTLKIRSTKLEDSAMYFCASRGQPYSQPQHFGDGTRLSIL.

The rearrangement links TRBV7-3 to TRBJ2-1; D not resolved. Deletions cut 5 bases from V and 7 bases from J, with 12 bases between. Germline lookup yields CDR1 SGHTA and CDR2 FQGTGA. The CDR3 is 13 amino acids. In DNA form, the CDR3 reads TGTGCCAGCAGCATCTATAACGGTAATGAGCAGTTCTTC. Translating it yields CASSIYNGNEQFF.

This rearrangement joins TRBV3-1 (or the pseudogene TRBV3-2) to TRBJ2-2; a possible D gene is TRBD2 (5 bases). CDR3 length equals 15 residues. Germline lookup yields CDR1 LGHDT and CDR2 YNNKEL (reference sequence). Trimming removed 5 bases from V and 4 bases from J, with 14 bases in between. The DNA of the CDR3 is TGTGCCAGCAGCACGGGGTATTTGGGCACCGGGGAGCTGTTTTTT. Its translation is CASSTGYLGTGELFF.

The CDR3 nucleotides are TGTGCCAGCAGTTACTCTCTAGCGGGGGCCACAGATACGCAGTATTTT. Translating it yields CASSYSLAGATDTQYF. This rearrangement joins TRBV6-5 to TRBJ2-3; 10 bases align to TRBD2. The CDR3 spans 16 residues. The ends lost 0 bases at V and 2 bases at J; junction bases unmatched: 2. The germline V gene has CDR1 MNHEY and CDR2 SVGAGI.

The genes are TRBV3-1 (or the pseudogene TRBV3-2) and TRBJ2-3, with TRBD2 identical over 10 bases. Germline CDR1 LGHDT, CDR2 YNNKEL (reference sequence). J was trimmed by 6 bases and V by 2 bases; bases with no gene match: 5. The CDR3 is 15 amino acids. Here the CDR3 reads CASSQLAGDRDTQYF. CDR3 sequence (DNA): TGTGCCAGCAGCCAACTAGCGGGAGATAGGGATACGCAGTATTTT.

The rearrangement joins TRBV2 to TRBJ2-3; D ambiguous. Germline CDR1 SNHLY, CDR2 FYNNEI. The CDR3 consists of 12 residues. Trimming shortened V by 4 bases and J by 3 bases, and 5 bases separated the two germline ends. CDR3 loop: CASSVTTDTQYF. CDR3 coding DNA: TGTGCCAGCAGTGTTACTACAGATACGCAGTATTTT.

This clone occurred once. A junction end diverges from the germline sequence, so it may reflect a read error. The gene calls are TRBV7-9 and TRBJ2-3; 12 bases are a match to TRBD2. The CDR3 has 16 residues. Germline CDR1 and CDR2: SEHNR and FQNEAQ (reference sequence). The CDR3 spells CASSLGLAGMTDTQYF. CDR3 nucleotides: TGTGCCAGCAGTTTAGGACTAGCGGGAATGACAGATACGCAGTATTTT.

The chain combines TRBV4-2 with TRBJ2-6; D is ambiguous. With 1 base removed from V and 0 bases from J, the gap between germline ends came to 4 bases. The germline CDR1 and CDR2 sequences are LGHNA and YNFKEQ. The CDR3 contains 15 residues. CDR3 in amino acids: CASSQGASGANVLTF. As DNA, the CDR3 is TGTGCCAGCAGCCAAGGGGCCTCTGGGGCCAACGTCCTGACTTTC.

V is TRBV24-1 and J is TRBJ2-3; 9 bases map to TRBD2. This CDR3 comprises 19 residues. The germline V gene encodes CDR1 KGHDR and CDR2 SFDVKD. V was clipped by 2 bases and J by 1 base; unmatched bases: 12. As DNA, the CDR3 is TGTGCCACCAGTGATTCCCTCCCCATGCAGCGGGGGGGCACAGATACGCAGTATTTT. Translated, it gives CATSDSLPMQRGGTDTQYF.

This chain joins TRBV5-1 and TRBJ2-7, with a weak D call TRBD1 (5 bases). V dropped 4 bases and J dropped 2 bases, with 10 bases sitting between them. The CDR3 length is 13 residues. The germline V gene has CDR1 SGHRS and CDR2 YFSETQ. The CDR3 DNA is TGCGCCAGCAGCCCGACAGCCACCTACGAGCAGTACTTC. Translation gives CASSPTATYEQYF.

The chain joins TRBV6-6 to TRBJ2-5; D perhaps matches TRBD2 (5 bases). Trimming shortened V by 5 bases and J by 5 bases, and 18 bases separated the two germline ends. This CDR3 has 15 residues. The germline V gene has CDR1 MNHNY and CDR2 SVGAGI (reference sequence). The CDR3 DNA follows: TGTGCCAGCAGTACCTCCCTCAGCGGATACGAGACCCAGTACTTC. This gives the protein CASSTSLSGYETQYF.

This chain connects TRBV11-3 to TRBJ2-1, with D possibly matching TRBD2 (6 bases). The CDR3 totals 15 residues. Germline assignment: CDR1 SGHNT and CDR2 YENEEA. Trimming took off 1 base at V and 5 bases at J, with 12 bases between the two ends. The CDR3, as DNA: TGTGCCAGCAGCTTAGGCTTAGCGGCTAACAATGAGCAGTTCTTC. Its protein product is CASSLGLAANNEQFF.

The chain is built from TRBV3-1 (or the pseudogene TRBV3-2) and TRBJ1-6; a possible D gene is TRBD1 (6 bases). The germline CDR1 and CDR2 sequences are LGHDT and YNNKEL (reference sequence). CDR3 length: 15 residues. Trimming cost V 5 bases and J 0 bases, with 8 bases left between them. CDR3 nucleotide sequence: TGTGCCAGCAGCAGGGGGAGCTCCTATAATTCACCCCTCCACTTT. Residues: CASSRGSSYNSPLHF.

This clone was picked up a small number of times. The chain recombines TRBV11-3 with TRBJ2-3, with 8 bases matching TRBD2. Germline CDR1 SGHNT, CDR2 YENEEA. CDR3 length: 15 residues. V lost 1 base to trimming and J lost 6 bases; unmatched junction nucleotides: 6. The CDR3 region has the DNA TGTGCCAGCAGCTTAGGAAGCGGGAGCTCTGATACGCAGTATTTT. The encoded protein is CASSLGSGSSDTQYF.

This chain connects TRBV19 to TRBJ2-5; TRBD2 matches at 10 bases. Trimming took 3 bases from V and 0 from J; bases not matched to a gene: 1. Germline V gene lookup returns CDR1 LNHDA and CDR2 SQIVND (reference sequence). CDR3 length: 15 residues. The CDR3 is CASSMTSGYQETQYF. CDR3 coding DNA: TGTGCCAGTAGTATGACTAGCGGGTACCAAGAGACCCAGTACTTC.

This clone appeared once. The V and J genes are TRBV19 and TRBJ2-5, with D maybe TRBD1 (6 bases). Germline CDR1 is LNHDA and CDR2 is SQIVND (reference sequence). Trimming left V 4 bases short and J 6 bases short, with 18 bases between. This CDR3 spans 15 amino acids. CDR3 sequence reads: CASSTNTGTWKTQYF. The CDR3 bases are TGTGCCAGTAGTACAAACACAGGGACCTGGAAGACCCAGTACTTC.

The chain links TRBV3-1 (or the pseudogene TRBV3-2) to TRBJ1-3; a weak D match, TRBD1 (5 bases). V lost 6 bases and J 4 bases, leaving 19 bases between the germline ends. Germline V gene lookup returns CDR1 LGHDT and CDR2 YNNKEL (reference sequence). The CDR3 is 16 amino acids. The CDR3 is CASRDRGLSVGNTIYF. As DNA, the CDR3 is TGTGCCAGCAGGGACCGGGGACTCTCGGTCGGAAACACCATATATTTT.